What follows are 4 T cell receptor beta chains derived from one specimen sequenced in a study of T cells after yellow fever vaccination (dated by TCRdb to the late 2010s). Preparation of the library involved 5' RACE. The sequencer listed for this sample is Illumina HiSeq 2500. Through fastp at Q25 and MiXCR, TCRdb rebuilt clones from the public reads, retaining in-frame beta chains. Entries that share a CDR3 protein sequence are merged under the most common genes and DNA. The sample table shows 500,000 to 650,000 distinct CDR3 sequences, and approximately 16% are seen once. The ten largest make up 17% of the sample. The label giving this sample's treatment or condition can be read as: live attenuated yellow fever vaccine strain. The input for sequencing was PBMCs, taken 5 days after the first yellow fever vaccination. The origin of the receptors is a young man who received the YFV17D yellow fever vaccine.

The chain has TRBV4-2 and TRBJ1-2; D remains unclear. Per germline, CDR1 LGHNA and CDR2 YNFKEQ. The CDR3 is 15 residues long. Trimming took 4 bases from V and 1 from J, leaving 13 bases between them. Here the CDR3 DNA reads TGTGCCAGCAGCCCGGAGGAATCCCGTAACTATGGCTACACCTTC. Protein sequence: CASSPEESRNYGYTF.

This sequence joins TRBV6-5 and TRBJ1-2; no clear D. The germline V gene has CDR1 MNHEY and CDR2 SVGAGI. V was shortened by 0 bases and J by 7 bases, with 9 bases between the two germline ends. The CDR3 contains 13 residues. The chain's CDR3 is CASSYSTLGGYTF. The CDR3 DNA reads TGTGCCAGCAGTTACTCTACCCTTGGTGGCTACACCTTC.

This clonotype showed up just a few times. The rearrangement joins TRBV2 to TRBJ2-1; TRBD2 matches 10 bases. From germline, CDR1 is SNHLY and CDR2 FYNNEI. Trimming removed 2 bases from V and 7 bases from J; junction bases left unmatched: 17. The length of the CDR3 is 19 residues. CDR3: CASSERPPGASGGENEQFF. As DNA, the CDR3 is TGTGCCAGCAGTGAAAGGCCCCCGGGGGCTAGCGGGGGTGAGAATGAGCAGTTCTTC.

The chain has TRBV20-1 and TRBJ2-7; D is unclear. Germline V lookup: CDR1 DFQATT, CDR2 SNEGSKA (reference sequence). The V end was cut by 3 bases, the J end by 4 bases, with 22 bases between. The CDR3 is 16 amino acids. The CDR3 here is CSASPRIAAQLYEQYV. The CDR3 DNA reads TGCAGTGCTAGTCCCCGGATAGCCGCACAGTTATACGAGCAGTACGTC.